This T cell receptor (beta chain) is from a study of T cell changes during pregnancy in multiple sclerosis (dated by TCRdb to the late 2010s). For the study in its entirety: In women with multiple sclerosis, the researchers looked at how the T cell repertoire shifted as pregnancy progressed.

The library was generated by the immunoSEQ multiplex PCR assay. What TCRdb holds here is the immuneACCESS table cut down to in-frame rearrangements. Part of the clones is not present; checked against another copy, under half of the missing clones reflect an unresolved V gene, and the others are unexplained. This sample holds 40,000 to 55,000 clones; 75% to 95% were observed only once. Jointly, the top ten make up less than 3.5% of the sample. Note on this clone: Its cognate antigen has yet to be identified. Qualities for individual bases were not recorded, and no much larger clone is one base off.

Including the terminal cysteine and phenylalanine, the CDR3 comprises 17 residues. This entry keeps only the CDR3 DNA: 51 bases, framed from base 1. CDR1 is given as LGHNA and CDR2 as YSLEER, both from the germline V gene. Relative to germline, V is 0 bases shorter and J is 7 bases shorter, with 21 bases between their ends. Recombination linked TRBV4-3 to TRBJ1-2, with a tentative D gene TRBD1 over 6 matching bases. The receptor's source is a female donor with multiple sclerosis, enrolled in a pregnancy study. This specimen consisted of CD8+ T cells from peripheral blood mononuclear cells, obtained in the second trimester of pregnancy. CDR3 sequence: CASSQDHTGTVSFGYTF. The nucleotides read TGCGCCAGCAGCCAAGATCATACAGGGACGGTATCCTTTGGCTACACCTTC.